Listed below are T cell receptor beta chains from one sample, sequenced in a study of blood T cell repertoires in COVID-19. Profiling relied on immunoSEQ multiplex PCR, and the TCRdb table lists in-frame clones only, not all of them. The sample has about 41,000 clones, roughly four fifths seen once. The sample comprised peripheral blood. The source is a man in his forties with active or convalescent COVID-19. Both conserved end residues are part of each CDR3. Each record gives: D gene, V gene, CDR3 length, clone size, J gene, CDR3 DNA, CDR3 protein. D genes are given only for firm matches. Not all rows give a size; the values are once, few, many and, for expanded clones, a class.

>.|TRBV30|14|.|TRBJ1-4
TGTGCCTGGACCCTGGGGGGTCGTCGGGGAAAACTGTTTTTT
CAWTLGGRRGKLFF
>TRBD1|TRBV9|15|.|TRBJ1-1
TGTGCCAGCAGCCCCCGGGGGACAGGGAACACTGAAGCTTTCTTT
CASSPRGTGNTEAFF
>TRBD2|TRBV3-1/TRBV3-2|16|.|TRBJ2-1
TGTGCCAGCAGCTCTCAAACGGGGGGATTAGGGAATGAGCAGTTCTTC
CASSSQTGGLGNEQFF
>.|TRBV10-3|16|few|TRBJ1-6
TGTGCCATCAGTGAGCCGAAGGGGGGGGCAAATTCACCCCTCCACTTT
CAISEPKGGANSPLHF
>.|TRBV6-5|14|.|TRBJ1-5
TGTGCCAGCAGGGTCGTGCAGGGCAATCAGCCCCAGCATTTT
CASRVVQGNQPQHF
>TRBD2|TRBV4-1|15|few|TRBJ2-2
TGCGCCAGCAGCCAAGGACTAGCGGGGACCGGGGAGCTGTTTTTT
CASSQGLAGTGELFF
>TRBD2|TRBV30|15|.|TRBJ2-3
TGTGCCTGCACGGGACTAGCGGGAGGGCCAGATACGCAGTATTTT
CACTGLAGGPDTQYF
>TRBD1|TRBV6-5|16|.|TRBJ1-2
TGTGCCAGCAGTTTGCTGGGACAGGGGGCTTGGTATGGCTACACCTTC
CASSLLGQGAWYGYTF
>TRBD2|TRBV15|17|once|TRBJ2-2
TGTGCCACCAGCGGAGACCTAGCGGGAGGGCCCTCCGGGGAGCTGTTTTTT
CATSGDLAGGPSGELFF
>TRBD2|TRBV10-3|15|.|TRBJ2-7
TGTGCCATCAGTAGACTAGCGGGAGGTAACTACGAGCAGTACTTC
CAISRLAGGNYEQYF
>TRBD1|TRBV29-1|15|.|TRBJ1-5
TGCAGCGTACCGGGACAGGGGAATAGCAATCAGCCCCAGCATTTT
CSVPGQGNSNQPQHF
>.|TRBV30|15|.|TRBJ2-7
TGTGCCTGGGGGGTTCCCCTGGAGCTCAAGGCCGAGCAGTACTTC
CAWGVPLELKAEQYF
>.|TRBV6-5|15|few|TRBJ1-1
TGTGCCAGCAGTTACTCGACGGGTGAGAACACTGAAGCTTTCTTT
CASSYSTGENTEAFF
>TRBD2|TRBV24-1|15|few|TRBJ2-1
TGTGCCACCAGTGTAAGCGGGAGCTCCTACAATGAGCAGTTCTTC
CATSVSGSSYNEQFF
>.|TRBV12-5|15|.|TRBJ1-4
TGTGCTAGTGGTCCAACCGGTGCAACTAATGAAAAACTGTTTTTT
CASGPTGATNEKLFF
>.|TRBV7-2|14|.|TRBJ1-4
TGTGCCAGCAGCAACAGGGCACCGGGTGAAAAACTGTTTTTT
CASSNRAPGEKLFF
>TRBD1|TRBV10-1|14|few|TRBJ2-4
TGCGCCAGCAGTACAGGGGGAGCCAAAAACATTCAGTACTTC
CASSTGGAKNIQYF